A selection of T cell receptor beta chains follows, all from one sample in a study of control samples from healthy donors and cancer patients. Some clones are missing from TCRdb's copy, which holds only in-frame ones; the method was immunoSEQ multiplex PCR. This sample carries some 7,000 clones, more than 70% of them seen once, and the ten largest clones take around 30%. The specimen sequenced was PBMCs. The receptors were gathered from a man between 65 and 80 years old with lung cancer. CDR3s include the opening cysteine and the closing phenylalanine or tryptophan. D genes are given only for firm matches. Not all rows give a size; the values are once, few, many and, for expanded clones, a class.

size,D,J,V,DNA,CDR3
-,TRBD1,TRBJ1-3,TRBV27,TGTGCCAGCAGTGGACAGGGTAGAAACACCATATATTTT,CASSGQGRNTIYF
-,TRBD2,TRBJ2-3,TRBV6-2/TRBV6-3,TGTGCCAGCAGTTACACTAGCGGGAGCACAGATACGCAGTATTTT,CASSYTSGSTDTQYF
-,TRBD1,TRBJ2-5,TRBV19,TGTGCCAGTAGTATTAACAGGGGAGAGACCCAGTACTTC,CASSINRGETQYF
few,-,TRBJ1-1,TRBV6-2/TRBV6-3,TGTGCCAGCAGTGAGGGTTTAACCATGAACACTGAAGCTTTCTTT,CASSEGLTMNTEAFF
-,TRBD2,TRBJ2-4,TRBV30,TGTGCCTGGAGTGTGGTAGCGGGATCTTACATTCAGTACTTC,CAWSVVAGSYIQYF
-,TRBD2,TRBJ2-7,TRBV6-2/TRBV6-3,TGTGCCAGCAGCTTTAGCGGGAGGAACCACTACGAGCAGTACTTC,CASSFSGRNHYEQYF
-,-,TRBJ2-5,TRBV10-1,TGCGCCAGCAGTCTGGGCGTCAGCGTCCAAGAGACCCAGTACTTC,CASSLGVSVQETQYF
-,-,TRBJ1-1,TRBV12-3/TRBV12-4,TGTGCCACCGGAGAGTCTGAAGCTTTCTTT,CATGESEAFF
-,TRBD2,TRBJ2-3,TRBV7-6,TGTGCCAGCAGCTTAAACCCGCTCGGGACTAGCGGGAGCTCGACGCAGTATTTT,CASSLNPLGTSGSSTQYF
-,-,TRBJ2-7,TRBV30,TGTGCCTGGAGACCAGTCTCCTACGAGCAGTACTTC,CAWRPVSYEQYF
once,TRBD2,TRBJ2-3,TRBV7-2,TGTGCCAGCAGGCCAACTAGCGGGGATACGCAGTATTTT,CASRPTSGDTQYF
-,-,TRBJ2-3,TRBV3-1/TRBV3-2,TGTGCCAGCAGCCAAGCCCTCCAGGATACGCAGTATTTT,CASSQALQDTQYF
-,-,TRBJ2-4,TRBV19,TGTGCCAGTAGTATATCGTACAGGGAAGGAAACATTCAGTACTTC,CASSISYREGNIQYF
once,TRBD2,TRBJ2-1,TRBV5-1,TGCGCCAGCAGCTTGGCCGGGACTAGCGGGCCTAGCTCCTACAATGAGCAGTTCTTC,CASSLAGTSGPSSYNEQFF
-,TRBD2,TRBJ2-4,TRBV5-5,TGTGCCAGCAGCCTGACACTAGCGGGAGCGTCCAAAAACATTCAGTACTTC,CASSLTLAGASKNIQYF
once,-,TRBJ1-5,TRBV27,TGTGCCAGCAGTTTATACGCCAGTACCAATCAGCCCCAGCATTTT,CASSLYASTNQPQHF
-,-,TRBJ2-2,TRBV11-3,TGTGCCAGCAGCTTATTTTCCGGGGGTATCGGCACCGGGGAGCTGTTTTTT,CASSLFSGGIGTGELFF
-,TRBD1,TRBJ2-4,TRBV9,TGTGCCAGCAGCGTAGATCCGGCAGGGGGTACCAAAAACATTCAGTACTTC,CASSVDPAGGTKNIQYF
-,TRBD1,TRBJ1-2,TRBV5-4,TGTGCCAGCAGCTTGGGAGAACGGACAGGGGGCGGGTGGTCCTATGGCTACACCTTC,CASSLGERTGGGWSYGYTF
-,-,TRBJ1-1,TRBV5-1,TGCGCCAGCAGCTTGTACAGACTAAAGAACACTGAAGCTTTCTTT,CASSLYRLKNTEAFF
-,-,TRBJ2-1,TRBV11-3,TGTGCCAGCAGCTTAGCCGGTAGTAATGCCTACAATGAGCAGTTCTTC,CASSLAGSNAYNEQFF
once,-,TRBJ2-7,TRBV28,TGTGCCAGCAGTAGGTACGAGCAGTACTTC,CASSRYEQYF
-,TRBD1,TRBJ2-2,TRBV19,TGTGCCAGTAGTGGACAGGGACCCGGGGAGCTGTTTTTT,CASSGQGPGELFF
-,-,TRBJ1-2,TRBV6-5,TGTGCCAGCAGTAACTACGACCCAAACCGGGATGGCTACACCTTC,CASSNYDPNRDGYTF
once,TRBD2,TRBJ2-1,TRBV6-1,TGTGCCAGCAGTGAGTTAACTAGCGGGAGTCCTTCGGGTGAGCAGTTCTTC,CASSELTSGSPSGEQFF
-,TRBD1,TRBJ1-5,TRBV2,TGTGCCAGCAGTCAACAGGGGGTAAAGGATCAGCCCCAGCATTTT,CASSQQGVKDQPQHF
-,-,TRBJ2-7,TRBV4-1,TGCGCCAGCAGCCCTCAAAAAGGGCCGAGGAGCTCCTACGAGCAGTACTTC,CASSPQKGPRSSYEQYF
-,-,TRBJ2-1,TRBV24-1,TGTGCCACCAGCGATTTGCCTAGCCTAGGGGGTGAGCAGTTCTTC,CATSDLPSLGGEQFF
-,TRBD2,TRBJ2-7,TRBV7-2,TGTGCCAGCAGCCTCTCCCGGCTAGCGGGAGGGTCGGGGGAGCAGTACTTC,CASSLSRLAGGSGEQYF
-,TRBD1,TRBJ2-2,TRBV7-9,TGTGCCAGCAGCTTACCCCAGGGGGCGTCGTATCAGACCGGGGAGCTGTTTTTT,CASSLPQGASYQTGELFF
-,-,TRBJ2-7,TRBV27,TGTGCCAGCAGTTCGGCTATAGGCTACGAGCAGTACTTC,CASSSAIGYEQYF
once,TRBD2,TRBJ2-3,TRBV7-8,TGTGCCAGCAGCTCATCTAGCGGGGCCACAGATACGCAGTATTTT,CASSSSSGATDTQYF
-,TRBD1,TRBJ2-3,TRBV15,TGTGCCACCAGCGTCGGACAGGGGAGCACAGATACGCAGTATTTT,CATSVGQGSTDTQYF
-,TRBD1,TRBJ2-5,TRBV28,TGTGCCAGCAGTCAACAGGGGTGGGACCAAGAGACCCAGTACTTC,CASSQQGWDQETQYF
-,TRBD1,TRBJ1-4,TRBV24-1,TGTGCCACCAGTGATCCGGACAGGTATAATGAAAAACTGTTTTTT,CATSDPDRYNEKLFF
-,TRBD1,TRBJ1-6,TRBV19,TGTGCCAGTGAAGCCGGGACAGGACTAAATTCACCCCTCCACTTT,CASEAGTGLNSPLHF
-,-,TRBJ2-7,TRBV27,TGTGCCAGCAGTCCCGAGGGGCACTCCTACGAGCAGTACTTC,CASSPEGHSYEQYF
-,-,TRBJ1-2,TRBV14,TGTGCCAGCAGCCATAATAGACGTGGCTACACCTTC,CASSHNRRGYTF
-,-,TRBJ1-2,TRBV5-3,TGTGCCAGAAGCCGAGGCGGGGAGATATTTAACTATGGCTACACCTTC,CARSRGGEIFNYGYTF
-,TRBD1,TRBJ1-2,TRBV30,TGTGCCTGGATTGTTAAGGGGGCTAAGGTAGAGGGCTACACCTTC,CAWIVKGAKVEGYTF
-,-,TRBJ2-5,TRBV7-9,TGTGCCAGCAGCTTAGGGCCTTTCGAGACCCAGTACTTC,CASSLGPFETQYF
-,-,TRBJ2-7,TRBV7-2,TGTGCCAGCAGCTTAGCGGGACCCTCCTACGAGCAGTACTTC,CASSLAGPSYEQYF
-,-,TRBJ2-1,TRBV9,TGTGCCAGCAGCGTAGAGCAAACCTACAATGAGCAGTTCTTC,CASSVEQTYNEQFF
-,TRBD2,TRBJ2-3,TRBV24-1,TGTGCCACCAGTGATAATATAGGACTAGCTACAGATACGCAGTATTTT,CATSDNIGLATDTQYF
-,-,TRBJ2-1,TRBV3-1/TRBV3-2,TGTGCCAGCAGCCCGGACACTGGGGTTCACAATGAGCAGTTCTTC,CASSPDTGVHNEQFF
-,-,TRBJ1-5,TRBV6-2/TRBV6-3,TGTGCCAGCAGTTACTCGGGAGGGGGGCGAGGAATTAATCAGCCCCAGCATTTT,CASSYSGGGRGINQPQHF
-,-,TRBJ1-2,TRBV14,TGTGCCAGCAGCCAATCGGGAAACGCCAACTATGGCTACACCTTC,CASSQSGNANYGYTF